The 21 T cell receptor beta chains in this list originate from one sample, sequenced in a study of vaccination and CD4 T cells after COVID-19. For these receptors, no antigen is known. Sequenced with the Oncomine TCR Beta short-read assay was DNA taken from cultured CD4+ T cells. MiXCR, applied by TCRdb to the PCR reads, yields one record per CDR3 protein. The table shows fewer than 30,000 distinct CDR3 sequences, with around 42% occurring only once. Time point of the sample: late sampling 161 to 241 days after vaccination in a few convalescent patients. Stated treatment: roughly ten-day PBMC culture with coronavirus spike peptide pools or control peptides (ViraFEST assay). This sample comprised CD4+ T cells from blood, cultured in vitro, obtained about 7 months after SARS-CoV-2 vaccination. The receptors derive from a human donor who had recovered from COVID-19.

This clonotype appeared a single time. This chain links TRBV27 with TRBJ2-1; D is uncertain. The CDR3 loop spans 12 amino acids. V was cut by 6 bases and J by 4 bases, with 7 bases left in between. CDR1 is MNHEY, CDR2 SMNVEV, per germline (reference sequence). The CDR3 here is CASRDRYNEQFF. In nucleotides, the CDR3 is TGTGCCAGCAGGGACCGTTACAATGAGCAGTTCTTC.

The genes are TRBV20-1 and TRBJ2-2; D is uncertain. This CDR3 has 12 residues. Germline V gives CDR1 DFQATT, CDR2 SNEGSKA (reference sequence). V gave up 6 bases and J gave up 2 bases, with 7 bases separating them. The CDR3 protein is CSAKTNTGELFF. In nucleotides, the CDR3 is TGCAGTGCCAAGACAAACACCGGGGAGCTGTTTTTT.

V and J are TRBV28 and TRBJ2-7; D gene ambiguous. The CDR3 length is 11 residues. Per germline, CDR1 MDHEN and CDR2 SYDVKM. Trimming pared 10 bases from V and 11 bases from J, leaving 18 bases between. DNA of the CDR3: TGTGCCACTCGTAATTTTGGCCTGAAGTACTTC. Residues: CATRNFGLKYF.

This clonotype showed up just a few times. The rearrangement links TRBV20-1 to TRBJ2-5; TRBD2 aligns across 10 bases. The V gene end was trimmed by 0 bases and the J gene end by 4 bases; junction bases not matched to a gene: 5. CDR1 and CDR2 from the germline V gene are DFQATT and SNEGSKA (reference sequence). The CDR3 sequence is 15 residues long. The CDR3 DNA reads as TGCAGTGCTAGAGACAGCGGGAGGGCCCCAGAGACCCAGTACTTC. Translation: CSARDSGRAPETQYF.

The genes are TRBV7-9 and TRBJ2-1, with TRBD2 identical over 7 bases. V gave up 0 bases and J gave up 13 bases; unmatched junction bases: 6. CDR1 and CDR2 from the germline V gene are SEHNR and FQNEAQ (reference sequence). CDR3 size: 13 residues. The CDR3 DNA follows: TGTGCCAGCAGCTTAGCGATTAGCGGGCGTCAGTTCTTC. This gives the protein CASSLAISGRQFF.

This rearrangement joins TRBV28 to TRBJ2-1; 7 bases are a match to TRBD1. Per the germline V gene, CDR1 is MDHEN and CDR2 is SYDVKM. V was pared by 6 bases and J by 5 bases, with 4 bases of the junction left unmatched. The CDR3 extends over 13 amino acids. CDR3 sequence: CASRETGDNEQFF. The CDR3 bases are TGTGCCAGCAGGGAAACAGGGGACAATGAGCAGTTCTTC.

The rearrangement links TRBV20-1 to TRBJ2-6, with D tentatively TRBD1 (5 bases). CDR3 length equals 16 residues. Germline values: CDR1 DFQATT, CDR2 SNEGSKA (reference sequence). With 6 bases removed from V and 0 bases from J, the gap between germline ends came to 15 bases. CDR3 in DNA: TGCAGTGCCCCGAAGGGGCGGCACTCTGGGGCCAACGTCCTGACTTTC. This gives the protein CSAPKGRHSGANVLTF.

The CDR3: CSATGLAGRVNIQYF. As DNA, the CDR3 is TGCAGTGCCACTGGACTAGCGGGAAGGGTTAACATTCAGTACTTC. The chain joins TRBV20-1 to TRBJ2-4; TRBD2 agrees at 12 bases. Germline trimming cut 6 bases from V and 7 bases from J; bases unmatched to any gene: 10. CDR3 length equals 15 residues. Germline V lookup: CDR1 DFQATT, CDR2 SNEGSKA (reference sequence).

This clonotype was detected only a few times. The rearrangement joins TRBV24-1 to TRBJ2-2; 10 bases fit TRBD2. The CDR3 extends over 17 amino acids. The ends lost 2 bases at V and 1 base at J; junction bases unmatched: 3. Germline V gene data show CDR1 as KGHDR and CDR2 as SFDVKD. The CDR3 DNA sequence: TGTGCCACCAGTGATTACGGACTAGCGGTGAACACCGGGGAGCTGTTTTTT. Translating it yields CATSDYGLAVNTGELFF.

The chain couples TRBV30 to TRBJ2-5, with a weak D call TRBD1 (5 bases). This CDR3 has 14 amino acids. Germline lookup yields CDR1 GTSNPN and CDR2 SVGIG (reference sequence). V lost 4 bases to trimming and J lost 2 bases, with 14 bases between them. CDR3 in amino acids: CAWKLTGPQETQYF. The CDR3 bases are TGTGCCTGGAAGTTAACAGGTCCACAAGAGACCCAGTACTTC.

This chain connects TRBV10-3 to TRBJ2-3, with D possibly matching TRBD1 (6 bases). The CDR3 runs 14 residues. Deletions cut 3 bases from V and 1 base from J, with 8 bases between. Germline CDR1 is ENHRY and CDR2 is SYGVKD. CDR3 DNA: TGTGCCATCAGTGATGAGGGGGGCACAGATACGCAGTATTTT. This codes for CAISDEGGTDTQYF.

As DNA, the CDR3 is TGTGCCACCAGTGGACCAGCGGGACTGGGTGAGCAGTTCTTC. Translated: CATSGPAGLGEQFF. V and J are TRBV24-1 and TRBJ2-1; 7 nucleotides align to TRBD2. V lost 5 bases to trimming and J lost 9 bases; unmatched junction nucleotides: 9. There are 14 residues in the CDR3. Germline CDR1 is KGHDR and CDR2 is SFDVKD.

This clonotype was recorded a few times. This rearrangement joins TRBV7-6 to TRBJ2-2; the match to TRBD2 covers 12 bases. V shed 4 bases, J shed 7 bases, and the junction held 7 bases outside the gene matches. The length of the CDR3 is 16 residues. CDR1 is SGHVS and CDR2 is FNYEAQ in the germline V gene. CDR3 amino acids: CASSSSSGRAFGELFF. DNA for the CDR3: TGTGCCAGCAGCTCGTCTAGCGGGAGGGCCTTCGGGGAGCTGTTTTTT. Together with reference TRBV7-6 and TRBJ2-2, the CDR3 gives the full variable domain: GAGVSQSPRYKVTKRGQDVALRCDPISGHVSLYWYRQALGQGPEFLTYFNYEAQQDKSGLPNDRFSAERPEGSISTLTIQRTEQRDSAMYRCASSSSSGRAFGELFFGEGSRLTVL.

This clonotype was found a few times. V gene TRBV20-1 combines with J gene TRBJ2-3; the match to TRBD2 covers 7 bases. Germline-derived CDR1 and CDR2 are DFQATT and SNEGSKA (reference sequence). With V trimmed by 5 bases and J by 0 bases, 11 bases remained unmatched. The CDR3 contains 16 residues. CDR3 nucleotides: TGCAGTGCTGCACCCTTACTAGCGTCTAGCACAGATACGCAGTATTTT. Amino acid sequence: CSAAPLLASSTDTQYF.

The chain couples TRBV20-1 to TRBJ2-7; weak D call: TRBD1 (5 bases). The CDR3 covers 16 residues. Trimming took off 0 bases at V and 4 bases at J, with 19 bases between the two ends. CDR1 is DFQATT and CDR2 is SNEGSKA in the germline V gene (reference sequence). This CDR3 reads CSARDPAAGSGYEQYF. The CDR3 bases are TGCAGTGCTAGAGATCCGGCGGCAGGGTCTGGATACGAGCAGTACTTC.

The CDR3 DNA reads TGTGCCAGCAAGCTGACAGGGGGCTCGGAGACCCAGTACTTC. Its translation is CASKLTGGSETQYF. The gene calls are TRBV6-1 and TRBJ2-5, with 10 bases fitting TRBD1. The CDR3 length is 14 residues. Germline CDR1 is MNHNS and CDR2 is SASEGT. Trimming at V came to 7 bases and at J to 5 bases, leaving 7 bases not matched to a gene.

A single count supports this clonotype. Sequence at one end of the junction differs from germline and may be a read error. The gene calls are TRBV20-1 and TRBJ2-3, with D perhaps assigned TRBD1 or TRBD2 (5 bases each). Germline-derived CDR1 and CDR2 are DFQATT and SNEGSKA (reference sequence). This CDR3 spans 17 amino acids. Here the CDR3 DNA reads TGCAGTGCTAGTCACCAATCCGGGAACATTCGCACAGGTACGCAGTATTTT. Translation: CSASHQSGNIRTGTQYF.

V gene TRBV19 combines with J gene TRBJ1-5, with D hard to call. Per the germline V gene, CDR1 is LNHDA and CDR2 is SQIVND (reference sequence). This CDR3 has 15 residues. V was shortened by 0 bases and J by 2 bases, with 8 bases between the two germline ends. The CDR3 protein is CASSIEVRGNQPQHF. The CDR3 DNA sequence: TGTGCCAGTAGTATAGAAGTAAGGGGCAATCAGCCCCAGCATTTT.

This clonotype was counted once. This CDR3 is CASSLTSNEQFF. Here the CDR3 DNA reads TGCGCCAGCAGCCTGACTAGCAATGAGCAGTTCTTC. The chain is built from TRBV10-1 and TRBJ2-1, with D maybe TRBD2 (6 bases). Between the trimmed V and J ends, which lost 6 bases and 6 bases, there was a span of 9 bases. CDR1 and CDR2 (germline): WNHNN, SYGVQD (reference sequence). The CDR3 totals 12 residues.

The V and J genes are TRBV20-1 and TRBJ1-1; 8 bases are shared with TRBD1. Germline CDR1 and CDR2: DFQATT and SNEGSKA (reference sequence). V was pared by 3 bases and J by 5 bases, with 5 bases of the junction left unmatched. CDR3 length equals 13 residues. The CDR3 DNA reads TGCAGTGCTAGTTCAGGGGGCGTGACTGAAGCTTTCTTT. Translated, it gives CSASSGGVTEAFF.

The CDR3: CASSLRGYHEQYF. In DNA, the CDR3 is TGTGCCAGCAGTTTACGGGGGTATCACGAGCAGTACTTC. The chain has TRBV27 and TRBJ2-7, with a tentative D call TRBD2 (6 bases). The CDR3 contains 13 residues. The germline V gene encodes CDR1 MNHEY and CDR2 SMNVEV (reference sequence). V dropped 2 bases and J dropped 5 bases, with 10 bases sitting between them.